Listed below are T cell receptor beta chains from one sample, sequenced in a study of blood T cell repertoires in COVID-19. Repertoires were generated with immunoSEQ multiplex PCR, while TCRdb's copy carries only in-frame clones and drops some. The table has about 190,000 clones, about 85% seen once. Sequenced input: peripheral blood. These receptors originate from a woman between 25 and 40 years old with active or convalescent COVID-19. Both conserved end residues are part of each CDR3. Each record gives: CDR3 length, V gene, clone size, J gene, D gene, CDR3 protein, CDR3 DNA. A D gene is named only where the DNA matches it firmly. Clone size is shown for a subset of rows, as once, few, many or a class of expanded clone.

14,TRBV2,NA,TRBJ2-7,NA,CARGVMRGQNEQYF,TGTGCCAGGGGGGTGATGAGGGGACAAAACGAGCAGTACTTC
15,TRBV11-2,few,TRBJ2-5,TRBD2,CASSLDLAGGGTQYF,TGTGCCAGCAGCTTAGATCTTGCGGGAGGTGGGACCCAGTACTTC
14,TRBV25-1,NA,TRBJ2-5,NA,CASSVGFRGETQYF,TGTGCCAGCAGCGTCGGCTTTAGGGGGGAGACCCAGTACTTC
14,TRBV21-1,NA,TRBJ2-5,NA,CASSRAGARETQYF,TGTGCCAGCAGCAGGGCGGGGGCTCGGGAGACCCAGTACTTC
16,TRBV11-2,NA,TRBJ1-2,NA,CASSSTRGSGMSGYTF,TGTGCCAGCAGCTCGACGCGGGGCTCTGGGATGAGTGGCTACACCTTC
12,TRBV11-2,NA,TRBJ2-7,NA,CASSLDRVEQYF,TGTGCCAGCAGCTTAGATCGGGTCGAGCAGTACTTC
14,TRBV9,NA,TRBJ2-7,TRBD1,CASSAGTGTYEQYF,TGTGCCAGCAGCGCCGGGACAGGTACCTACGAGCAGTACTTC
18,TRBV27,NA,TRBJ1-2,NA,CASSLSRFGGGRHYGYTF,TGTGCCAGCAGTTTATCGAGATTCGGGGGGGGCCGACACTATGGCTACACCTTC
12,TRBV7-8,NA,TRBJ2-1,TRBD2,CASSPRLAGGFF,TGTGCCAGCAGCCCGAGACTAGCGGGGGGGTTCTTC
16,TRBV5-5,once,TRBJ1-2,TRBD1,CASSLAGTGANYGYTF,TGTGCCAGCAGCTTGGCCGGGACAGGAGCTAACTATGGCTACACCTTC
14,TRBV11-3,NA,TRBJ2-3,NA,CASSLQGYTDTQYF,TGTGCCAGCAGCCTTCAGGGATACACAGATACGCAGTATTTT
11,TRBV11-2,NA,TRBJ2-3,NA,CASSHTDTQYF,TGTGCCAGCAGCCACACAGATACGCAGTATTTT
12,TRBV11-2,NA,TRBJ2-1,TRBD2,CASSPLGGGGFF,TGTGCCAGCAGCCCCCTGGGGGGGGGAGGATTCTTC
14,TRBV28,NA,TRBJ1-5,NA,CASSLIRDNQPQHF,TGTGCCAGCAGTTTAATACGGGACAATCAGCCCCAGCATTTT
13,TRBV11-3,NA,TRBJ2-3,NA,CASSLGGTDTQYF,TGTGCCAGCAGCTTAGGAGGGACAGATACGCAGTATTTT
15,TRBV18,NA,TRBJ1-5,NA,CASSTPGTTSQPQHF,TGTGCCAGCTCAACTCCGGGTACTACGAGTCAGCCCCAGCATTTT
14,TRBV13,once,TRBJ2-1,TRBD2,CASSSGLAMDEQFF,TGTGCCAGCAGCTCGGGACTAGCGATGGATGAGCAGTTCTTC
15,TRBV3-1/TRBV3-2,few,TRBJ1-6,NA,CASSQGTGVYSPLHF,TGTGCCAGCAGCCAAGGGACCGGGGTATATTCACCCCTCCACTTT
16,TRBV7-9,NA,TRBJ1-4,NA,CASSLRQLEGHEKLFF,TGTGCCAGCAGCTTACGCCAACTGGAGGGTCATGAAAAACTGTTTTTT
15,TRBV19,NA,TRBJ1-2,NA,CASSIGGFTNYGYTF,TGTGCCAGTAGTATAGGAGGGTTTACTAACTATGGCTACACCTTC
13,TRBV20-1,NA,TRBJ1-2,TRBD1,CSASEGANYGYTF,TGCAGTGCTAGTGAGGGGGCAAACTATGGCTACACCTTC
15,TRBV24-1,NA,TRBJ1-5,TRBD1,CATSDTGTGYQPQHF,TGTGCCACCAGTGATACCGGGACAGGGTACCAGCCCCAGCATTTT
13,TRBV6-4,NA,TRBJ2-2,NA,CASSDSFTGELFF,TGTGCCAGCAGTGATTCCTTTACCGGGGAGCTGTTTTTT
16,TRBV28,NA,TRBJ2-2,NA,CASSLPPGAGTGELFF,TGTGCCAGCAGTTTACCCCCAGGGGCGGGCACCGGGGAGCTGTTTTTT